This T cell receptor beta chain comes out of a study of blood T cell repertoires in COVID-19. This CDR3 has 16 amino acids. From germline, CDR1 is SGHVS and CDR2 FNYEAQ. Trimming removed 5 bases from V and 0 bases from J; junction bases left unmatched: 6. The protocol was immunoSEQ multiplex PCR, while the TCRdb copy is restricted to in-frame clones and leaves out a portion. The sample has about 110,000 clones; 88% are singletons. The source material was peripheral blood. This chain connects TRBV7-6 to TRBJ2-1; 8 nucleotides align to TRBD1. The sequence derives from a woman aged 45-59 years with acute or convalescent COVID-19. The CDR3 protein is CASSPQGASSYNEQFF. CDR3 bases: TGTGCCAGCAGCCCCCAGGGGGCGAGCTCCTACAATGAGCAGTTCTTC.